These T cell receptor beta chains were read from a single sample in a study of cytomegalovirus exposure and HLA in healthy donors. Profiling relied on immunoSEQ multiplex PCR, and the TCRdb table lists in-frame clones only, not all of them. Reported are over 110,000 clones; the ten largest clones contain 0.96%. Specimen: PBMCs. These receptors were collected from a male donor in good health and CMV-seronegative. Both conserved end residues are trimmed from each CDR3.

v_call,j_call,cdr3_aa
TRBV18,TRBJ2-5,ASSPPFGQNGETQY
TRBV7-8,TRBJ1-1,ASSEDMNTEAF
TRBV29-1,TRBJ1-1,SGSGTPNTEAF
TRBV28,TRBJ2-7,ASSSQGPKTYEQY
TRBV5-6,TRBJ1-1,ASSLFQTRQNTEAF
TRBV7-2,TRBJ2-1,ASSLDFPRGKEF
TRBV7-9,TRBJ1-2,ASSKEDSANGYT
TRBV4-3,TRBJ2-2,ASSQDQWDLYTGELF
TRBV5-8,TRBJ2-6,ASNWYSGANVLT
TRBV5-5,TRBJ1-1,ASSLWGQEEAF
TRBV27,TRBJ1-6,ASSRGQGGSPLH
TRBV28,TRBJ2-1,ATITPGQGVEQF
TRBV29-1,TRBJ1-2,SVGGQLLSYGYT
TRBV6-1,TRBJ1-2,ASSSGQAYGYT
TRBV19,TRBJ1-2,ASNSRGANYGYT
TRBV18,TRBJ1-1,ASSSNPNTEAF
TRBV7-6,TRBJ2-3,ASSSYETGGTQY
TRBV13,TRBJ1-2,ASSLAVDYT
TRBV29-1,TRBJ1-1,SVPGQGNTEAF
TRBV11-3,TRBJ2-5,ASSLASDGSETQY
TRBV11-2,TRBJ1-2,ASRVEQGIGRYGYT
TRBV30,TRBJ2-2,AWSVLWRAGENTGELF
TRBV2,TRBJ1-5,ASSPTEQPQH
TRBV28,TRBJ2-7,ASSSHPAAPEIRPYEQY
TRBV7-8,TRBJ2-3,ASSLALERYTDTQY
TRBV27,TRBJ2-7,ASSLLSGGTPYEQY
TRBV19,TRBJ2-1,ASSIEGLVDNEQF
TRBV7-8,TRBJ1-2,ASSKAQGPNTNYGYT
TRBV4-3,TRBJ2-5,ASSQGSASGEETQY
TRBV19,TRBJ1-4,ASTHNEKLF